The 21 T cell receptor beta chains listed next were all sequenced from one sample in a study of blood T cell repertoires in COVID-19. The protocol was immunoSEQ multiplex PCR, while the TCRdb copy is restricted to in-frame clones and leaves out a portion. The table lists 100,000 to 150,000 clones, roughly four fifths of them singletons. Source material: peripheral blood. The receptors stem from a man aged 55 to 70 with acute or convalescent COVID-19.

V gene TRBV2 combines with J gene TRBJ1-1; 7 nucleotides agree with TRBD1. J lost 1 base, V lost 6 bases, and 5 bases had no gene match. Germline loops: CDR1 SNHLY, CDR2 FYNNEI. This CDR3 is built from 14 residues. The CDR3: CASRQRQGNTEAFF. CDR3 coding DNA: TGTGCCAGCAGACAAAGACAGGGGAACACTGAAGCTTTCTTT.

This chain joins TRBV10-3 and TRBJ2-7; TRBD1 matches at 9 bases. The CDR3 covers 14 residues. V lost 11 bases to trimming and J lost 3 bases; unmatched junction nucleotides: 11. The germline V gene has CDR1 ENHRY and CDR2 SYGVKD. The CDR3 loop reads CASSSGQGGYEQYF. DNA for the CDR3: TGTGCCTCCTCTTCGGGACAGGGCGGCTACGAGCAGTACTTC.

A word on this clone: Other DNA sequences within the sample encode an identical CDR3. The CDR3 spells CASSPRTGGDQPQHF. The DNA of the CDR3 is TGTGCCAGCAGTCCGAGGACAGGGGGCGATCAGCCCCAGCATTTT. V and J are TRBV27 and TRBJ1-5; TRBD1 agrees at 11 bases. After removal of 5 bases from V and 5 bases from J, the junction contained 5 bases not matched to a gene. The CDR3 runs 15 residues. Germline V lookup: CDR1 MNHEY, CDR2 SMNVEV (reference sequence).

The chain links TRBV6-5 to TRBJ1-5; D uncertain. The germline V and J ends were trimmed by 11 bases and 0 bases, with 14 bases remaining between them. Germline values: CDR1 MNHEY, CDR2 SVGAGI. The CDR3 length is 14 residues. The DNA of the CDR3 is TGTGCCGTTGATCTTAGTTATAGCAATCAGCCCCAGCATTTT. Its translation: CAVDLSYSNQPQHF.

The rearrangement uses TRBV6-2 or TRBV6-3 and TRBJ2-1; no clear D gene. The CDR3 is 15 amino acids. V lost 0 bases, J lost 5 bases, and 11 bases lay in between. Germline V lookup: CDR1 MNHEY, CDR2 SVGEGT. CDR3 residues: CASSYSWVGHNEQFF. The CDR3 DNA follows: TGTGCCAGCAGTTACTCTTGGGTGGGCCACAATGAGCAGTTCTTC.

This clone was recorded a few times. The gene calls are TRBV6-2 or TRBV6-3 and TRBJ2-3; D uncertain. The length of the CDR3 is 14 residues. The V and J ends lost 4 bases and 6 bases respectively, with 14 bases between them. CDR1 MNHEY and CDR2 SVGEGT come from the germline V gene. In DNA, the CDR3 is TGTGCCAGCAGTTCCCCTGGTCAGTCGGATACGCAGTATTTT. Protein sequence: CASSSPGQSDTQYF.

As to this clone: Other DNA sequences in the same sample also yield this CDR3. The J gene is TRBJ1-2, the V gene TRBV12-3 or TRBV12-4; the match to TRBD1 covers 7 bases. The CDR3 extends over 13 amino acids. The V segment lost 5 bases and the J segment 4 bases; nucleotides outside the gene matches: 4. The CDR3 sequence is CASSLRGTYGYTF. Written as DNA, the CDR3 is TGTGCCAGCAGTCTCAGGGGGACCTATGGCTACACCTTC.

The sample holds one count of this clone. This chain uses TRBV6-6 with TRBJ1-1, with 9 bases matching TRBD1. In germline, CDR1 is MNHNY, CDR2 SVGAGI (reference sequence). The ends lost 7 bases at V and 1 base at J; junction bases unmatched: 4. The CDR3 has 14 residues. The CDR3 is CASNGQGRNTEAFF. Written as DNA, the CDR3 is TGTGCCAGCAACGGACAGGGGAGGAACACTGAAGCTTTCTTT.

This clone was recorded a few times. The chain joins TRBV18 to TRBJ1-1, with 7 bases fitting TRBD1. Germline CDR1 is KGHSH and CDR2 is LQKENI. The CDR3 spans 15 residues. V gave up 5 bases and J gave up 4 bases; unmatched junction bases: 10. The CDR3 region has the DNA TGTGCCAGCTCAGACAGACAGGGAAAGACCACTGAAGCTTTCTTT. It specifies CASSDRQGKTTEAFF.

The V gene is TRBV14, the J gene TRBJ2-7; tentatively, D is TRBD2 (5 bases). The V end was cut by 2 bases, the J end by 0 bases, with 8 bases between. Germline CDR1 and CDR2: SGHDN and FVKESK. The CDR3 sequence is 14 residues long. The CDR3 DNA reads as TGTGCCAGCAGCCAATGGAGGAGCTCCTACGAGCAGTACTTC. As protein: CASSQWRSSYEQYF.

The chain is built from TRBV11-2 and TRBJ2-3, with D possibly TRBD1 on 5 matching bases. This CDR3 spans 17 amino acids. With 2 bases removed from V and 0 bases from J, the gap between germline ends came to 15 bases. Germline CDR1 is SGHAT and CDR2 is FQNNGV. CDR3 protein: CASSLRPPRVSTDTQYF. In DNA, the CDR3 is TGTGCCAGCAGCTTACGGCCGCCCAGGGTGAGCACAGATACGCAGTATTTT. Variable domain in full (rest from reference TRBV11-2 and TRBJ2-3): EAGVAQSPRYKIIEKRQSVAFWCNPISGHATLYWYQQILGQGPKLLIQFQNNGVVDDSQLPKDRFSAERLKGVDSTLKIQPAKLEDSAVYLCASSLRPPRVSTDTQYFGPGTRLTVL.

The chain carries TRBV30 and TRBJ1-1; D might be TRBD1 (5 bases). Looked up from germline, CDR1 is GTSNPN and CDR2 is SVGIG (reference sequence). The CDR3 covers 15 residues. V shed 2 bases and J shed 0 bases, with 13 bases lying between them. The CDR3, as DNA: TGTGCCTGGAGTAGTGGGACGGGGGTGAACACTGAAGCTTTCTTT. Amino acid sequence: CAWSSGTGVNTEAFF. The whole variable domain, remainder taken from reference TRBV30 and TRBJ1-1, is SQTIHQWPATLVQPVGSPLSLECTVEGTSNPNLYWYRQAAGRGLQLLFYSVGIGQISSEVPQNLSASRPQDRQFILSSKKLLLSDSGFYLCAWSSGTGVNTEAFFGQGTRLTVV.

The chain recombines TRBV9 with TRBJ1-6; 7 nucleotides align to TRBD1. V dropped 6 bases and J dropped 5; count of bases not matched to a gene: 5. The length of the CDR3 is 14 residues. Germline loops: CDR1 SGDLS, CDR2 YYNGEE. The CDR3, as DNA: TGTGCCAGCACCCGGGACAGCCATAATTCACCCCTCCACTTT. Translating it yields CASTRDSHNSPLHF.

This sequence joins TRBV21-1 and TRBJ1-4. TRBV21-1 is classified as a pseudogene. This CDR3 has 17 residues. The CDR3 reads CASSKGGGLGKNEKLFF. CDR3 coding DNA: TGTGCCAGCAGCAAAGGCGGGGGGCTGGGGAAAAATGAAAAACTGTTTTTT.

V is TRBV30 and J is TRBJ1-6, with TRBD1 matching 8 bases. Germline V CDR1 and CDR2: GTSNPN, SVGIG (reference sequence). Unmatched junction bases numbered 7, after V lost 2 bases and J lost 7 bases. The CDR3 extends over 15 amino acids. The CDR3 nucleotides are TGTGCCTGGAGTAGCCTTACAGGGGGAAATTCACCCCTCCACTTT. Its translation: CAWSSLTGGNSPLHF.

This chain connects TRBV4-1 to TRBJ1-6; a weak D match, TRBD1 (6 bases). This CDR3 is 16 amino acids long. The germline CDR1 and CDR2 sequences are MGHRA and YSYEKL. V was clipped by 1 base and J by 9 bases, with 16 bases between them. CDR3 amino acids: CASSQVSTGILSPLHF. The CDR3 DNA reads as TGCGCCAGCAGCCAAGTTTCCACAGGGATTCTTTCACCCCTCCACTTT.

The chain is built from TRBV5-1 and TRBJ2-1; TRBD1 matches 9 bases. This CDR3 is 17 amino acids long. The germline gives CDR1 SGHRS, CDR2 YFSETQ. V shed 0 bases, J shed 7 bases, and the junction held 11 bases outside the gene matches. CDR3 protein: CASSLASDRGRLNEQFF. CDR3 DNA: TGCGCCAGCAGCTTGGCCTCGGACAGGGGAAGGTTAAATGAGCAGTTCTTC.

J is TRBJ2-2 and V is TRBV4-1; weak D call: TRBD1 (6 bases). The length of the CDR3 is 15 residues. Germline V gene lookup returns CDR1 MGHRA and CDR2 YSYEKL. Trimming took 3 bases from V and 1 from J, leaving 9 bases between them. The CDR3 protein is CASSQGRGNTGELFF. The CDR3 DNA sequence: TGCGCCAGCAGCCAGGGCAGGGGGAACACCGGGGAGCTGTTTTTT.

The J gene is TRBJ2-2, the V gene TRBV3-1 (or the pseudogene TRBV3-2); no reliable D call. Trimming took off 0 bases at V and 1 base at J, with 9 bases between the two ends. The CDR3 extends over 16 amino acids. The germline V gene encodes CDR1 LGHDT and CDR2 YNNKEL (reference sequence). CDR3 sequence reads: CASSQDWLVNTGELFF. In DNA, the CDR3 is TGTGCCAGCAGCCAAGACTGGCTAGTGAACACCGGGGAGCTGTTTTTT.

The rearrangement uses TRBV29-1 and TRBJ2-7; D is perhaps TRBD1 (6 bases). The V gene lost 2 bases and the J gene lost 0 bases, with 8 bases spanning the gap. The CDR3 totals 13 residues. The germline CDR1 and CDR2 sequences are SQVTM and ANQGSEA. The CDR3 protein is CSVERDNSYEQYF. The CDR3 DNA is TGCAGCGTTGAAAGGGACAACTCCTACGAGCAGTACTTC.

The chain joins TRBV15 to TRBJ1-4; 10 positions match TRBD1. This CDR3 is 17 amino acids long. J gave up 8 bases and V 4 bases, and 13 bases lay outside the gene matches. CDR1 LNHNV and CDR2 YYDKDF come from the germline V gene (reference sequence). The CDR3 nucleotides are TGTGCCACCAGCAAGTTGAAATCCGGGACAGGGGACGAAAAACTGTTTTTT. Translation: CATSKLKSGTGDEKLFF.